The 3 T cell receptor beta chains below come from one sample, sequenced in a study of molecular identifiers for immune sequencing clone quantification. MiXCR, applied by TCRdb to the PCR reads, yields one record per CDR3 protein. The sample lists some 590,000 distinct CDR3 sequences, 25% occurring once. The sample consisted of naive CD8+ T cells from blood, with Jurkat cell RNA spiked in. Described subset: FACS-sorted CD8+CD4-CCR7+CD45RA+ naive T cells. These receptors were collected from a human donor in good health. Some libraries in this study had Jurkat cell RNA spiked in.

The chain is built from TRBV11-2 and TRBJ2-1; the match to TRBD2 covers 8 bases. The CDR3 consists of 17 residues. J was trimmed by 5 bases and V by 2 bases; bases with no gene match: 11. Germline V lookup: CDR1 SGHAT, CDR2 FQNNGV. Here the CDR3 DNA reads TGTGCCAGCAGCTTATCGGGGGCTAGCGGGTGGAACAATGAGCAGTTCTTC. Protein: CASSLSGASGWNNEQFF.

The V and J genes are TRBV29-1 and TRBJ2-1, with 7 bases that match TRBD2. The CDR3 has 14 residues. Germline trimming cut 6 bases from V and 0 bases from J; bases unmatched to any gene: 5. CDR1 SQVTM and CDR2 ANQGSEA come from the germline V gene. CDR3 nucleotides: TGCAGCGTGCGGACTAGTCTCTCCTACAATGAGCAGTTCTTC. Protein sequence: CSVRTSLSYNEQFF.

In its sample, this clonotype was seen many times. J is TRBJ2-3 and V is TRBV4-1; 10 bases are a match to TRBD2. This CDR3 spans 16 amino acids. After removal of 0 bases from V and 11 bases from J, the junction contained 11 bases not matched to a gene. Looked up from germline, CDR1 is MGHRA and CDR2 is YSYEKL. For the CDR3, the DNA is TGCGCCAGCAGCCAAGAGGGGCTAGCGGGGGCCCATGGGCAGTATTTT. It translates to CASSQEGLAGAHGQYF.